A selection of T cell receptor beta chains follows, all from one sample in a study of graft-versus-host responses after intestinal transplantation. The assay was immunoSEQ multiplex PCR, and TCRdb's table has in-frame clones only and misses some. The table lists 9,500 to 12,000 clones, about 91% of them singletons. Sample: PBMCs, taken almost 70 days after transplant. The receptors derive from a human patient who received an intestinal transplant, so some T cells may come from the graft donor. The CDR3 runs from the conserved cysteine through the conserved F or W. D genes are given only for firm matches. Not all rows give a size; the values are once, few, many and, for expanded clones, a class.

CATSSRQLANYGYTF	TGTGCCACCAGCTCCCGACAGTTAGCTAACTATGGCTACACCTTC	TRBV15	TRBJ1-2	.	.
CASLGGGDHHYGYTF	TGTGCCAGCCTAGGTGGGGGGGACCACCACTATGGCTACACCTTC	TRBV2	TRBJ1-2	.	.
CASSATGRNYGYTF	TGTGCCAGCAGTGCGACCGGGAGGAACTATGGCTACACCTTC	TRBV28	TRBJ1-2	.	.
CASSIGQGASYEQYF	TGTGCCAGCAGCATCGGACAGGGGGCATCCTACGAGCAGTACTTC	TRBV28	TRBJ2-7	once	TRBD1
CASSTPTGGRGYTF	TGTGCCAGCAGTACCCCAACAGGGGGCAGAGGCTACACCTTC	TRBV28	TRBJ1-2	.	TRBD1
CSVVQVEGLNEQFF	TGCAGCGTTGTACAGGTGGAAGGCTTAAATGAGCAGTTCTTC	TRBV29-1	TRBJ2-1	.	.
CASSAGGGYGYTF	TGTGCCAGCAGCGCAGGGGGGGGCTATGGCTACACCTTC	TRBV6-1	TRBJ1-2	.	TRBD1
CASSLAGGDNEQFF	TGTGCCAGCAGTTTAGCGGGAGGGGACAATGAGCAGTTCTTC	TRBV28	TRBJ2-1	.	TRBD2
CASSPNPRGLGQPQHF	TGTGCCAGCTCACCAAACCCGAGAGGTCTCGGCCAGCCCCAGCATTTT	TRBV18	TRBJ1-5	.	.
CAWSPTDRGNVYSNQPQHF	TGTGCCTGGAGTCCCACGGACAGGGGTAATGTTTATAGCAATCAGCCCCAGCATTTT	TRBV30	TRBJ1-5	once	TRBD1
CASSDGNAKNIQYF	TGTGCCAGCAGTGACGGGAATGCCAAAAACATTCAGTACTTC	TRBV2	TRBJ2-4	.	.
CASSPRDRVPDTQYF	TGTGCCAGCAGCCCCCGGGACAGGGTCCCAGATACGCAGTATTTT	TRBV6-6	TRBJ2-3	.	TRBD1
CASSPDRANTEAFF	TGTGCCAGTAGCCCAGACAGGGCGAACACTGAAGCTTTCTTT	TRBV19	TRBJ1-1	once	TRBD1
CASSGQRNTEAFF	TGTGCCAGTAGTGGACAGCGGAACACTGAAGCTTTCTTT	TRBV19	TRBJ1-1	.	.
CASSLAREGDVSYNEQFF	TGTGCCAGCAGTTTGGCGCGGGAGGGCGACGTCTCCTACAATGAGCAGTTCTTC	TRBV27	TRBJ2-1	.	TRBD2
CASSFVRDNSGNTIYF	TGTGCCAGCAGTTTCGTCCGGGACAACTCTGGAAACACCATATATTTT	TRBV28	TRBJ1-3	.	.
CATSRGSGTSDGYTF	TGTGCCACCAGCAGAGGATCCGGGACATCGGATGGCTACACCTTC	TRBV15	TRBJ1-2	.	.
CASSPRLADTGELFF	TGTGCCAGCAGCCCCCGACTAGCGGACACCGGGGAGCTGTTTTTT	TRBV7-2	TRBJ2-2	.	TRBD2
CASNDGTVNTEAFF	TGCGCCAGCAACGACGGGACGGTGAACACTGAAGCTTTCTTT	TRBV5-1	TRBJ1-1	.	.
CATSRDRGLTDTQYF	TGTGCCACCAGCAGAGATAGGGGTCTCACAGATACGCAGTATTTT	TRBV15	TRBJ2-3	.	.
CSVAQAQETQYF	TGCAGCGTTGCGCAGGCCCAAGAGACCCAGTACTTC	TRBV29-1	TRBJ2-5	.	.
CASSPPSGGRYEQYF	TGTGCCAGCAGTCCCCCATCCGGGGGCCGGTACGAGCAGTACTTC	TRBV27	TRBJ2-7	large	.
CASSLSRAPGEEQYF	TGTGCCAGCAGCTTGTCCAGGGCCCCGGGGGAGGAGCAGTACTTC	TRBV7-3	TRBJ2-7	.	.
CASRPHDTSTTHNEQFF	TGTGCCAGCAGACCTCACGATACTAGCACCACACACAATGAGCAGTTCTTC	TRBV28	TRBJ2-1	.	.
CASSDGSYEQFF	TGTGCCAGCAGTGACGGGAGCTATGAGCAGTTCTTC	TRBV6-1	TRBJ2-1	.	.
CSAAPGESYEQYF	TGCAGCGCCGCCCCAGGGGAATCCTACGAGCAGTACTTC	TRBV29-1	TRBJ2-7	.	.
CASSLVGRGGRTTDTQYF	TGTGCCAGCAGCTTAGTGGGTAGGGGCGGGAGGACCACAGATACGCAGTATTTT	TRBV7-3	TRBJ2-3	.	TRBD2
CASSFGGTNYGYTF	TGTGCCAGCAGCTTTGGCGGTACTAACTATGGCTACACCTTC	TRBV7-8	TRBJ1-2	.	.
CASSLGGFTYEQYF	TGTGCCAGCAGCTTGGGAGGATTTACCTACGAGCAGTACTTC	TRBV5-6	TRBJ2-7	.	.
CASGLGLAFNNEQFF	TGTGCTAGTGGTTTGGGACTAGCGTTTAACAATGAGCAGTTCTTC	TRBV12-5	TRBJ2-1	.	TRBD2
CASSALAGRDEQYF	TGTGCCAGCAGTGCGCTAGCGGGACGGGACGAGCAGTACTTC	TRBV27	TRBJ2-7	.	TRBD2
CASRSPMGGIEAFF	TGTGCCAGCAGATCGCCAATGGGGGGGATTGAAGCTTTCTTT	TRBV7-9	TRBJ1-1	.	.
CASSFHNTEAFF	TGTGCCAGCAGCTTCCATAACACTGAAGCTTTCTTT	TRBV5-4	TRBJ1-1	.	.
CASSFVRYNEQFF	TGTGCCAGCAGCTTCGTCAGATACAATGAGCAGTTCTTC	TRBV28	TRBJ2-1	.	.
CASSLETGNYGYTF	TGTGCCAGCAGTTTGGAGACAGGGAACTATGGCTACACCTTC	TRBV28	TRBJ1-2	.	TRBD1
CASSLYRGQGGDIQYF	TGTGCCAGCAGTCTGTACCGGGGGCAGGGGGGAGACATTCAGTACTTC	TRBV6-6	TRBJ2-4	.	.
CASSSTPGLGPTETQYF	TGTGCCAGCAGTTCCACCCCGGGACTAGGTCCCACAGAGACCCAGTACTTC	TRBV27	TRBJ2-5	.	TRBD2
CASTRGPNEKLFF	TGTGCCAGCACAAGGGGCCCGAATGAAAAACTGTTTTTT	TRBV28	TRBJ1-4	.	.
CASSLAFTYEQYF	TGTGCCAGCAGTTTAGCCTTCACCTACGAGCAGTACTTC	TRBV27	TRBJ2-7	.	.
CASSIKGGNQPQHF	TGTGCCAGTAGCATAAAAGGAGGGAATCAGCCCCAGCATTTT	TRBV19	TRBJ1-5	.	.
CASSLETANSGNTIYF	TGTGCCAGCAGCTTAGAGACAGCTAACTCTGGAAACACCATATATTTT	TRBV7-6	TRBJ1-3	.	.
CASSSFGDRGRFASTEAFF	TGTGCCAGCAGTTCTTTTGGGGACAGGGGGCGTTTTGCAAGTACTGAAGCTTTCTTT	TRBV28	TRBJ1-1	.	TRBD1